The entry below describes one T cell receptor (beta chain). This sample was taken from a study of blood T cell repertoires in COVID-19. Across the whole study: COVID-19 samples from acute and convalescent phases originated in the United States, Italy and Spain. T cells, B-cell-depleted T cells, or PBMCs supplied cDNA or gDNA.

Study processing details: How many nucleated cells were present was estimated from reference gene primer amplification. Sequencing was performed with immunoSEQ multiplex PCR; in TCRdb, only in-frame clones are kept and a portion is missing. V and J calls and clone size are as listed in that table; D and trimming were resolved from the DNA. The data show 200,000 to 250,000 clones, 75% to 90% seen once. CDR3 length: 14 amino acids. The germline gives CDR1 LGHDT, CDR2 YNNKEL (reference sequence). With 7 bases removed from V and 0 bases from J, the gap between germline ends came to 12 bases. The J gene is TRBJ2-5, the V gene TRBV3-1 (or the pseudogene TRBV3-2), with D perhaps matching TRBD1 (5 bases). The TCR originated in a woman aged 30 to 39 who had recovered from COVID-19. Material for sequencing was peripheral blood. DNA of the CDR3: TGTGCCAGCACCCACAGGTCTTACCAAGAGACCCAGTACTTC. Translating gives CASTHRSYQETQYF.